The 5 T cell receptor beta chains below were found in one sample sequenced in a study of blood T cells in healthy people across ages. Together with a sample-barcoded 5' primer, a J-beta primer mix was included in a second PCR lasting about 7 to 11 cycles. A single record per CDR3 protein comes from TCRdb applying MiXCR to the 5' RACE reads. The data contain roughly 1 million distinct CDR3 sequences, about 25% of them singletons. These data also formed part of another study, on T cells of mothers and their children.

Sequencing used blood. All receptors derive from a girl aged 2 to 9 in good health.

This clonotype was counted between two and nine times. This sequence joins TRBV13 and TRBJ2-5; TRBD2 aligns across 10 bases. Germline V gene lookup returns CDR1 PRHDT and CDR2 FYEKMQ (reference sequence). V shed 1 base and J 3 bases; nucleotides not matched to a gene: 5. This CDR3 contains 16 residues. DNA of the CDR3: TGTGCCAGCAGCTTAGAAATCCTAGCGGGAGAAGAGACCCAGTACTTC. It encodes CASSLEILAGEETQYF. Full variable domain (missing parts from reference TRBV13 and TRBJ2-5): AAGVIQSPRHLIKEKRETATLKCYPIPRHDTVYWYQQGPGQDPQFLISFYEKMQSDKGSIPDRFSAQQFSDYHSELNMSSLELGDSALYFCASSLEILAGEETQYFGPGTRLLVL.

The rearrangement links TRBV7-2 to TRBJ1-1; TRBD1 might be the D (5 bases). Per germline, CDR1 SGHTA and CDR2 FQGNSA. The CDR3 covers 12 residues. V was cut by 2 bases and J by 11 bases, with 12 bases left in between. The CDR3: CASSLWGRSAFF. For the CDR3, the DNA is TGTGCCAGCAGCTTATGGGGCAGGTCGGCTTTCTTT.

This clonotype has only a few counts. CDR3 sequence: CASSEIPSGIAGGPAYNEQFF. The CDR3 nucleotides are TGTGCCAGCAGTGAGATCCCCAGTGGGATAGCGGGAGGACCGGCCTACAATGAGCAGTTCTTC. The gene calls are TRBV2 and TRBJ2-1; TRBD2 matches at 10 bases. The ends lost 3 bases at V and 2 bases at J; junction bases unmatched: 19. In germline, CDR1 is SNHLY, CDR2 FYNNEI. The CDR3 totals 21 residues.

This clonotype was counted a few times. The V and J genes are TRBV7-9 and TRBJ2-1; D is unclear. This CDR3 is built from 15 residues. Between the trimmed V and J ends, which lost 6 bases and 2 bases, there was a span of 14 bases. Germline V gene lookup returns CDR1 SEHNR and CDR2 FQNEAQ (reference sequence). CDR3 DNA sequence: TGTGCCAGCAGTCCTCCGATCGCGGCCTACAATGAGCAGTTCTTC. Protein product: CASSPPIAAYNEQFF.

The chain couples TRBV29-1 to TRBJ1-2, with D tentatively TRBD1 (5 bases). Germline V gene data show CDR1 as SQVTM and CDR2 as ANQGSEA. The CDR3 sequence is 12 residues long. V was trimmed by 6 bases and J by 8 bases, leaving 16 bases between them. CDR3 sequence (DNA): TGCAGCGTGGAGGGGATTGAGTGGGGCTACACCTTC. Protein: CSVEGIEWGYTF.